These 7 T cell receptor beta chains share one sample of origin, sequenced in a study of cytotoxic CD8 clonotypes in ibrutinib-treated CLL. TCRdb's copy holds only in-frame clones and misses some; the assay was immunoSEQ multiplex PCR. The table lists approximately 130,000 clones, 84% of them singletons. Sequencing used PBMCs, obtained after 24 months of ibrutinib treatment. The receptors derive from a human donor with chronic lymphocytic leukemia.

The chain combines TRBV27 with TRBJ2-1; 8 bases align to TRBD1. The V and J ends lost 6 bases and 6 bases, in that order; junction bases with no gene match: 7. Germline CDR1 and CDR2: MNHEY and SMNVEV (reference sequence). The CDR3 spans 14 residues. CDR3 sequence: CASSRTDRVNEQFF. CDR3 sequence (DNA): TGTGCCAGCAGCCGGACGGACAGGGTCAATGAGCAGTTCTTC.

J is TRBJ2-7 and V is TRBV28; 8 bases align to TRBD1. The germline V gene encodes CDR1 MDHEN and CDR2 SYDVKM. Losses at the gene ends were 4 bases for V and 4 bases for J; bases not matched to a gene: 9. The CDR3 covers 15 residues. This CDR3 is CASSSTGGRGYEQYF. CDR3 DNA: TGTGCCAGCAGTTCAACAGGGGGGAGAGGTTACGAGCAGTACTTC. Combining the CDR3 with reference TRBV28 and TRBJ2-7 gives the whole variable domain DVKVTQSSRYLVKRTGEKVFLECVQDMDHENMFWYRQDPGLGLRLIYFSYDVKMKEKGDIPEGYSVSREKKERFSLILESASTNQTSMYLCASSSTGGRGYEQYFGPGTRLTVT.

The chain uses TRBV18 and TRBJ1-1; D ambiguous. Germline V lookup: CDR1 KGHSH, CDR2 LQKENI. CDR3 length equals 13 residues. Trimming stripped 4 bases from V and 2 bases from J, with 8 bases between. In DNA form, the CDR3 reads TGTGCCAGCTCACTAACAGTAAACACTGAAGCTTTCTTT. It codes for CASSLTVNTEAFF.

The chain carries TRBV5-6 and TRBJ1-1; 8 bases line up with TRBD1. With V trimmed by 0 bases and J by 8 bases, 0 bases remained unmatched. The CDR3 totals 12 residues. Germline CDR1 is SGHDT and CDR2 is YYEEEE. The CDR3 here is CASSLGQGEAFF. CDR3 DNA: TGTGCCAGCAGCTTGGGACAGGGGGAAGCTTTCTTT.

The V gene is TRBV4-1, the J gene TRBJ1-1, with 9 bases that match TRBD1. Germline CDR1 MGHRA, CDR2 YSYEKL. The CDR3 consists of 16 residues. V shed 6 bases, J shed 1 base, and the junction held 9 bases outside the gene matches. The CDR3 sequence is CASRSTGGAANTEAFF. CDR3 nucleotides: TGCGCCAGCAGAAGTACAGGGGGCGCCGCGAACACTGAAGCTTTCTTT.

The rearrangement joins TRBV30 to TRBJ1-6; 7 bases agree with TRBD1. The J segment lost 8 bases and the V segment lost 4 bases, leaving 5 bases of the junction unmatched. This CDR3 is 13 amino acids long. Germline V gene data show CDR1 as GTSNPN and CDR2 as SVGIG (reference sequence). In DNA, the CDR3 is TGTGCCTGGACCAGGGGGAATGATTCACCCCTCCACTTT. This translates into CAWTRGNDSPLHF.

V is TRBV13 and J is TRBJ1-1, with unresolved D. Trimming stripped 3 bases from V and 4 bases from J, with 9 bases between. CDR1 is PRHDT, CDR2 FYEKMQ, per germline (reference sequence). CDR3 length: 13 amino acids. The CDR3 is CASSFFEGTEAFF. CDR3 DNA sequence: TGTGCCAGCAGCTTCTTTGAGGGCACTGAAGCTTTCTTT. Full variable domain (rest looked up from reference TRBV13 and TRBJ1-1): AAGVIQSPRHLIKEKRETATLKCYPIPRHDTVYWYQQGPGQDPQFLISFYEKMQSDKGSIPDRFSAQQFSDYHSELNMSSLELGDSALYFCASSFFEGTEAFFGQGTRLTVV.